The sequence of this TCR beta chain was determined in a study of vaccination effects on CD4 cells after COVID-19 (dated by TCRdb to between 2022 and 2023). Some background on the complete study: Each participant got two doses of an mRNA SARS-CoV-2 vaccine, either BNT162b2 or mRNA-1273. In the study, cultures from other donors were sequenced using the Oncomine TCR Beta short-read assay on an Illumina iSeq 100. The full study included approximately nine COVID-19 convalescent patients and a few SARS-CoV-2-naive healthy vaccine recipients. In both COVID-19 convalescent patients and infection-naive vaccine recipients, the study compared SARS-CoV-2 spike-specific CD4+ TCR repertoires from before mRNA vaccination with those from after it. The paper's findings and limits, for the study overall: The study was limited by a small number of convalescent patients, and early post-infection timepoints were lacking. Both infection-induced and vaccine-induced clones contracted markedly at late post-vaccination timepoints, which is consistent with waning T cell responses. In healthy vaccine recipients, vaccine-induced clones were almost all SARS-CoV-2 mono-reactive, with only 1 of 255 cross-reactive with common cold coronaviruses.

As regards this clone: Its antigen specificity is not known. No per-base quality is available; no much larger clone lies one base away.

The CDR3 runs 16 residues from the cysteine to the phenylalanine. Only the CDR3 part of the read is kept: 48 bases, read in frame from the first base. CDR1 and CDR2 are drawn from the germline V gene (reference sequence): LNHDA, SQIVND. Germline trimming amounts to 6 bases on V and 3 bases on J, with 9 as the count of junction bases outside the gene matches. Library preparation was by the immunoSEQ multiplex PCR assay. DNA from the CD4+ T cells that had been cultured and isolated underwent TCR beta CDR3 sequencing. Processing in the source paper ran as follows. Non-productive TCR sequences were discarded, and reads were trimmed to the CDR3 region, with only CDR3s of 7 or more amino acids retained. Antigen-specific clonotypes were identified using the MANAFEST web app by comparison of expansion in peptide wells against reference cultures. To count as positive, a clone had to show expansion at FDR<0.05 compared with the reference and with all other wells, an odds ratio above 5, and a frequency above 0.1% in two replicate wells. Clonotypes significantly expanded in SARS-CoV-2 spike wells and in at least one common cold coronavirus spike condition were defined as cross-reactive. CDR3 similarity was assessed by Levenshtein distance with the stringdist R package, and unrooted trees were built with ape in R 3.6.1. TCRdb took this table from immuneACCESS and kept in-frame rearrangements with V and J called. Such tables lack part of the clones; where checked against another copy, unresolved V genes explain under half of the gap, and the rest is unexplained. V, J and clone size are taken as reported in that table, and D and trimming were inferred from the DNA itself. Counted in this sample were tens of thousands of clones; more than 80% of them appeared once. Jointly, the top ten make up less than 3% of the sample.

In the ViraFEST assay, PBMC were stimulated with viral peptide pools, and antigen-specific CD4+ T cell clonotypes were then identified by expansion using TCR sequencing. After around eleven days of culture, CD4+ T cells were isolated with the EasySep CD4+ T cell isolation kit. None of the healthy vaccine recipients had a prior SARS-CoV-2 infection, which was confirmed by nucleocapsid antibody tests that came back negative both before and after vaccination. Some 2 million PBMC per well were cultured with 9 to 10 ug/ml peptides in IMDM containing roughly 5% human AB serum, about 10 IU/ml IL-2 and gentamicin. On days 3 and 7, half of the culture medium was replaced with fresh IL-2-containing medium. Unless otherwise noted, each peptide stimulation condition was cultured in triplicate wells. Using Ficoll-Paque Plus gradient centrifugation, PBMC were separated from whole blood and then either used fresh or cryopreserved at -140C. The overlapping peptide pools covered the spike proteins of SARS-CoV-2 as well as those of the common cold coronaviruses HCoV-NL63, HCoV-OC43 and HCoV-229E. The QIAamp micro DNA kit was used to extract genomic DNA from the cultured CD4+ T cells.

The chain uses TRBV19 and TRBJ2-3, with 10 central nucleotides matching TRBD1. The receptor comes from a human donor who received a COVID-19 vaccine. The source was CD4+ T cells from PBMCs cultured with HCoV-229E spike peptides, collected before COVID-19 vaccination. What this sample's cell subset or site label stands for: HCoV-229E spike overlapping peptide pool stimulation. Here the CDR3 is given as CASRVHGQGETDTQYF. The DNA sequence is as follows: TGTGCCAGTAGAGTGCACGGACAGGGGGAAACAGATACGCAGTATTTT.